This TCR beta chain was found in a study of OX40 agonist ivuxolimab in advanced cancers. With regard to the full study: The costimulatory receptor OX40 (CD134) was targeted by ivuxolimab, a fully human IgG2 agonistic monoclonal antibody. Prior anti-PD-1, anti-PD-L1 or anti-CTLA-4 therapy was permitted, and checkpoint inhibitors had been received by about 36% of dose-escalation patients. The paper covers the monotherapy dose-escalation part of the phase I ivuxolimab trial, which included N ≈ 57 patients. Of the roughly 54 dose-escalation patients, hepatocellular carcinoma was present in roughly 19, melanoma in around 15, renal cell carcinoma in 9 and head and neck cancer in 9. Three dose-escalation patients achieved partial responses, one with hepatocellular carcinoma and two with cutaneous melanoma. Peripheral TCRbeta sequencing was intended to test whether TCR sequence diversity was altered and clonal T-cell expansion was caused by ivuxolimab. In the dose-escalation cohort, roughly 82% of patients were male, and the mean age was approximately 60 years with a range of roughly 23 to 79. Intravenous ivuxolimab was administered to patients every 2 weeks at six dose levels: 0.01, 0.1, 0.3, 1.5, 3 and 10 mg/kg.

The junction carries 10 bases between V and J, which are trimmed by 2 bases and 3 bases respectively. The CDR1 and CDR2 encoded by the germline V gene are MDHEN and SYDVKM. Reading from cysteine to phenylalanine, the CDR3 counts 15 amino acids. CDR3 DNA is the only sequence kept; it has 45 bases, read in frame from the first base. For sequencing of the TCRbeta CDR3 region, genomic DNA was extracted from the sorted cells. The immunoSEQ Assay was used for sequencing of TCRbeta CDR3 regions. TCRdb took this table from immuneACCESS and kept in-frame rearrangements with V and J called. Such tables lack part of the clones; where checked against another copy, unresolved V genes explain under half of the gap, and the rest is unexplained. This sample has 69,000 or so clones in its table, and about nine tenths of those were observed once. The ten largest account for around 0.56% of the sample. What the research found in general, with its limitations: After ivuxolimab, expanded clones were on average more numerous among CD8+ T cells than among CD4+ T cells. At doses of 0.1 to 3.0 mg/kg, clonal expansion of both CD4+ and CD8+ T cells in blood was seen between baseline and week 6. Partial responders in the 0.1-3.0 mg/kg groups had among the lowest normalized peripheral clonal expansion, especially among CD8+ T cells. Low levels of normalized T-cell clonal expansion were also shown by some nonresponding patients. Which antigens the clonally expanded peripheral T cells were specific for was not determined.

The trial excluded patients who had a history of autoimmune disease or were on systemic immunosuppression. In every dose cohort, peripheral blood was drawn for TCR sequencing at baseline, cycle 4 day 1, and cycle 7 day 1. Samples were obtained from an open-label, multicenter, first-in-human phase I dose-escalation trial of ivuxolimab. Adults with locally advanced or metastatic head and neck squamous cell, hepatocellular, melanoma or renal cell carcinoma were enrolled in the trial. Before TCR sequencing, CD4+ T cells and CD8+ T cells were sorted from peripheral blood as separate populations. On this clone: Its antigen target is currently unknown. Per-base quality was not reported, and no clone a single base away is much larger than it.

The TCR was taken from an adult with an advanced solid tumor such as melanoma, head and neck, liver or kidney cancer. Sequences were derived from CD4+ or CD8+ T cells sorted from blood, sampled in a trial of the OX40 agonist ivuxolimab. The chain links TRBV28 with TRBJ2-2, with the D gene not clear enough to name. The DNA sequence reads TGTGCCAGCAGTTTACTCCGGATTGACACCGGGGAGCTGTTTTTT. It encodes CASSLLRIDTGELFF.